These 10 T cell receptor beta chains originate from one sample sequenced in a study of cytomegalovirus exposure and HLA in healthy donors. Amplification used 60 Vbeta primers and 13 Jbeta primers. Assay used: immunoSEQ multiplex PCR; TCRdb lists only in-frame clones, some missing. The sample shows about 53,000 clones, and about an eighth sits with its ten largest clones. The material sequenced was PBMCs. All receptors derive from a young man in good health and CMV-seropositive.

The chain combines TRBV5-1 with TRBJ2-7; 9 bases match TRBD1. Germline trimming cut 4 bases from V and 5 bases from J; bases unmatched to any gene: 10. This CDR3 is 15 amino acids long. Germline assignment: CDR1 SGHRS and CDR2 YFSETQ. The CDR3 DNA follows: TGCGCCAGCAGCCCCGAAGGGACAGGGCATCACGAGCAGTACTTC. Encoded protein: CASSPEGTGHHEQYF.

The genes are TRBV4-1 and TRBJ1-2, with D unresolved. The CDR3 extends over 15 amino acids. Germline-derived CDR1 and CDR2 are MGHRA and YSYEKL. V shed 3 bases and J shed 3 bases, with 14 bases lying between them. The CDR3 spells CASSQVRGKHYGYTF. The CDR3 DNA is TGCGCCAGCAGCCAGGTACGAGGGAAGCACTATGGCTACACCTTC.

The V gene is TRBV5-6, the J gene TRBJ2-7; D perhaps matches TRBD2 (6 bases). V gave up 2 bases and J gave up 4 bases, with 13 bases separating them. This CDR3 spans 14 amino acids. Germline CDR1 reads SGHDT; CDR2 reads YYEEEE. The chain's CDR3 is CASSFWRRGYEQYF. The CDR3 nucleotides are TGTGCCAGCAGCTTCTGGCGGCGGGGTTACGAGCAGTACTTC.

The DNA for the CDR3 is TGTGCCAGCAGCGTACAGGCCTCCCATACGCAGTATTTT. Protein sequence: CASSVQASHTQYF. The chain couples TRBV9 to TRBJ2-3; D is uncertain. Germline CDR1 and CDR2: SGDLS and YYNGEE. The V end was cut by 1 base, the J end by 7 bases, with 10 bases between. CDR3 size: 13 residues.

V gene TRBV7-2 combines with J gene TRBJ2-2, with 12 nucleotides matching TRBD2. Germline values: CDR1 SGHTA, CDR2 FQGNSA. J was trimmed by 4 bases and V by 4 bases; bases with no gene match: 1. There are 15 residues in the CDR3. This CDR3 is CASSSGLAGTGELFF. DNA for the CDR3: TGTGCCAGCAGCTCGGGACTAGCGGGCACCGGGGAGCTGTTTTTT.

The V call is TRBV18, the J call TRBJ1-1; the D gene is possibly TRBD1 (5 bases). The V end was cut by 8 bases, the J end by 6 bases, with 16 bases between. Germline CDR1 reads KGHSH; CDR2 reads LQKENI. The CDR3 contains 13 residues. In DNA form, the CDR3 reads TGTGCCAGCCTTCGGGGGGAGGAAGCTGAAGCTTTCTTT. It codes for CASLRGEEAEAFF.

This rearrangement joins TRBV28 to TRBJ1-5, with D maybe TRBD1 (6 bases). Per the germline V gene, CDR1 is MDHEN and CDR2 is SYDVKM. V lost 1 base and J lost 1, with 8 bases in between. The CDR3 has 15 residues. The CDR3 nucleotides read TGTGCCAGCAGTTTATACAGGGAGAGCAATCAGCCCCAGCATTTT. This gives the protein CASSLYRESNQPQHF.

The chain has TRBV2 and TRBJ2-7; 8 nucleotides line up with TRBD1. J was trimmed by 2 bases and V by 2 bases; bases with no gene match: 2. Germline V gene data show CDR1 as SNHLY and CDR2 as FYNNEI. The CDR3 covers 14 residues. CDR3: CASSERTGPYEQYF. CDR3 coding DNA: TGTGCCAGCAGTGAAAGGACAGGGCCCTACGAGCAGTACTTC. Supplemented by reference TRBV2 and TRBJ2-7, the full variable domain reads EPEVTQTPSHQVTQMGQEVILRCVPISNHLYFYWYRQILGQKVEFLVSFYNNEISEKSEIFDDQFSVERPDGSNFTLKIRSTKLEDSAMYFCASSERTGPYEQYFGPGTRLTVT.

The CDR3 sequence: CASSQGPGVTDTQYF. In DNA, the CDR3 is TGTGCCAGCAGCCAAGGGCCGGGAGTCACAGATACGCAGTATTTT. The chain recombines TRBV14 with TRBJ2-3, with D perhaps matching TRBD2 (6 bases). Trimming left V 1 base short and J 2 bases short, with 10 bases between. The CDR3 has 15 residues. Germline loops: CDR1 SGHDN, CDR2 FVKESK.

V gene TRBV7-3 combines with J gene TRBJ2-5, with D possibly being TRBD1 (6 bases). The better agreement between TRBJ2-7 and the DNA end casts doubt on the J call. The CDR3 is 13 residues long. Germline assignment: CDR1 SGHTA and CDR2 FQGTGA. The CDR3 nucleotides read TGTGCCAGCAGCCTTGAAGGGGGACGCGAGCAGTACTTC. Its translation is CASSLEGGREQYF.